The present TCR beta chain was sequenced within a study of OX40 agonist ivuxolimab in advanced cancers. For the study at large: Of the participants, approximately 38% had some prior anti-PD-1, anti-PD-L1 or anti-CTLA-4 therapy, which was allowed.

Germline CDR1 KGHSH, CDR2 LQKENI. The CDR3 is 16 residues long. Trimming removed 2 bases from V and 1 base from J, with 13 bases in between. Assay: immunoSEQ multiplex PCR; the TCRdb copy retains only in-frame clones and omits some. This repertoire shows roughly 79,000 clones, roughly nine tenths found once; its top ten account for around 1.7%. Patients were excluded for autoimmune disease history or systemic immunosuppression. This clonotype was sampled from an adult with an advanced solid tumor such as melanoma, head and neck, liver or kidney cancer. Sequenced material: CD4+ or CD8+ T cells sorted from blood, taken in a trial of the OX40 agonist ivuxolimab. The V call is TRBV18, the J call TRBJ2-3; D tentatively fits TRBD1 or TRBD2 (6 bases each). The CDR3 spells CASSPVGGAGTDTQYF. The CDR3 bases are TGTGCCAGCTCACCAGTCGGGGGCGCGGGCACAGATACGCAGTATTTT. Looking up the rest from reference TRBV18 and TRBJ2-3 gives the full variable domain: NAGVMQNPRHLVRRRGQEARLRCSPMKGHSHVYWYRQLPEEGLKFMVYLQKENIIDESGMPKERFSAEFPKEGPSILRIQQVVRGDSAAYFCASSPVGGAGTDTQYFGPGTRLTVL.